The 10 T cell receptor beta chains given below trace back to one sample, sequenced in a study of cytomegalovirus exposure and HLA in healthy donors. PCR was performed using 60 Vbeta and 13 Jbeta primers. This table comes from immunoSEQ multiplex PCR, and its TCRdb copy is limited to in-frame clones, with some not included. This table has approximately 190,000 clones, over 70% appearing once. The sample taken for sequencing was PBMCs. The receptors come from a man over 45 in good health and CMV-seronegative.

V gene TRBV5-4 combines with J gene TRBJ2-3; 9 bases map to TRBD2. This CDR3 has 15 residues. J gave up 5 bases and V 0 bases, and 4 bases lay outside the gene matches. Germline CDR1 SGHNT, CDR2 YYREEE (reference sequence). CDR3 coding DNA: TGTGCCAGCAGCTTGGTTGTGCGGGGGGGAGATACGCAGTATTTT. Residues: CASSLVVRGGDTQYF.

V gene TRBV7-9 combines with J gene TRBJ1-4, with D perhaps matching TRBD1 (5 bases). The CDR3 loop spans 15 amino acids. In germline, CDR1 is SEHNR, CDR2 FQNEAQ (reference sequence). The V end was cut by 4 bases, the J end by 7 bases, with 16 bases between. CDR3 loop: CASSSDKGIREKLFF. DNA of the CDR3: TGTGCCAGCAGCTCGGACAAGGGAATTCGTGAAAAACTGTTTTTT.

J is TRBJ1-4 and V is TRBV10-3, with D uncertain. This CDR3 has 13 residues. V lost 9 bases and J 7 bases, leaving 15 bases between the germline ends. Germline CDR1 ENHRY, CDR2 SYGVKD. This CDR3 reads CAIAAEEVEKLFF. The CDR3, as DNA: TGTGCCATAGCGGCGGAGGAAGTTGAAAAACTGTTTTTT.

The chain recombines TRBV5-8 with TRBJ1-2; the D is unclear. The V and J ends lost 6 bases and 2 bases respectively, with 11 bases between them. Germline-derived CDR1 and CDR2 are SGHTS and YDEGEE. This CDR3 region has 13 residues. CDR3 DNA: TGTGCCAGCACCCCGACGGGGAACTATGGCTACACCTTC. Protein product: CASTPTGNYGYTF.

For the CDR3, the DNA is TGTGCCAGCAGTGAATACGGGGTGTCAAATGAAAAACTGTTTTTT. Encoded protein: CASSEYGVSNEKLFF. The chain recombines TRBV6-1 with TRBJ1-4; D ambiguous. Germline assignment: CDR1 MNHNS and CDR2 SASEGT. Trimming removed 2 bases at V and 5 bases at J, with 12 bases between. The CDR3 is 15 amino acids.

This chain connects TRBV10-3 to TRBJ1-5; D not resolved. In germline, CDR1 is ENHRY, CDR2 SYGVKD. This CDR3 is built from 13 residues. The V gene lost 3 bases and the J gene lost 5 bases, with 8 bases spanning the gap. For the CDR3, the DNA is TGTGCCATCAGTGAACTCAAAGATCAGCCCCAGCATTTT. Protein sequence: CAISELKDQPQHF.

As to this clone: Other DNA sequences of this sample code for an identical CDR3. This rearrangement joins TRBV5-1 to TRBJ2-2; D is perhaps TRBD1 (6 bases). The germline CDR1 and CDR2 sequences are SGHRS and YFSETQ. The ends were cut back, 8 bases at V and 1 base at J, with 9 bases in the middle. The CDR3 covers 13 residues. CDR3 protein: CASRTENTGELFF. DNA for the CDR3: TGCGCCAGTCGGACAGAGAACACCGGGGAGCTGTTTTTT.

The V and J genes are TRBV7-2 and TRBJ2-3; 7 nucleotides align to TRBD2. Germline V CDR1 and CDR2: SGHTA, FQGNSA. After removal of 6 bases from V and 4 bases from J, the junction contained 4 bases not matched to a gene. The CDR3 totals 13 residues. Written as DNA, the CDR3 is TGTGCCAGCAGTCGCGGGGGTTCAGATACGCAGTATTTT. Encoded protein: CASSRGGSDTQYF.

The chain joins TRBV6-5 to TRBJ1-4; no clear D. The CDR3 sequence is 13 residues long. V was clipped by 4 bases and J by 3 bases, with 6 bases between them. Germline CDR1 reads MNHEY; CDR2 reads SVGAGI. The CDR3 is CASSFGPNEKLFF. CDR3 coding DNA: TGTGCCAGCAGTTTTGGGCCTAATGAAAAACTGTTTTTT.

This chain joins TRBV18 and TRBJ1-6; no clear D gene. The germline V and J ends were trimmed by 2 bases and 8 bases, with 7 bases remaining between them. The CDR3 covers 13 residues. Germline lookup yields CDR1 KGHSH and CDR2 LQKENI. CDR3 nucleotide sequence: TGTGCCAGCTCACCAAGTACTGATTCACCCCTCCACTTT. Its translation is CASSPSTDSPLHF.